Listed below are T cell receptor beta chains from one sample, sequenced in a study of post-analysis software for immune sequencing data. TCRdb used MiXCR to reprocess the PCR reads, holding one entry per CDR3 protein. This table holds some 450,000 distinct CDR3 sequences, around 40% found once. The sample was blood. These receptors were collected from a girl aged 5-17 years with multiple sclerosis. The CDR3 runs from the conserved cysteine through the conserved F or W. Each record gives: J gene, CDR3 length, D gene, V gene, clone size, CDR3 DNA, CDR3 protein. D genes are given only for firm matches. The size field is filled for only some rows; it gives once, few, many or a size class.

J: TRBJ1-1
length: 13
D: .
V: TRBV29-1
size: .
DNA: TGCAGCGTTGCGGGGGGTCCGAACACTGAAGCTTTCTTT
CDR3: CSVAGGPNTEAFF

J: TRBJ1-5
length: 15
D: TRBD1
V: TRBV20-1
size: once
DNA: TGCAGTGCTAGCTTGACAGGGGGAGGGAATCAGCCCCAGCATTTT
CDR3: CSASLTGGGNQPQHF

J: TRBJ2-3
length: 13
D: .
V: TRBV5-1
size: once
DNA: TGCGCCAGCAGCGATGCGGGAACAGATACGCAGTATTTT
CDR3: CASSDAGTDTQYF

J: TRBJ1-2
length: 13
D: .
V: TRBV4-1
size: few
DNA: TGCGCCAGCAGCCAAGTGAGGGGAGGAGGCTACACCTTC
CDR3: CASSQVRGGGYTF

J: TRBJ1-4
length: 14
D: .
V: TRBV7-9
size: few
DNA: TGTGCCAGCAGCTTATTCCAGGAGAATGAAAAACTGTTTTTT
CDR3: CASSLFQENEKLFF

J: TRBJ2-1
length: 14
D: TRBD1
V: TRBV29-1
size: .
DNA: TGCAGCGTTGATGGACAGGGCACCTACAATGAGCAGTTCTTC
CDR3: CSVDGQGTYNEQFF

J: TRBJ2-1
length: 15
D: .
V: TRBV20-1
size: .
DNA: TGCAGTGCTAGCAGTGTGGAGGCCCCCTACAATGAGCAGTTCTTC
CDR3: CSASSVEAPYNEQFF

J: TRBJ1-4
length: 20
D: TRBD1
V: TRBV11-2
size: .
DNA: TGTGCCAGCAGCTTAAGGTCCACCGGGACAGCCCCGCTACCCTTTGAAAAACTGTTTTTT
CDR3: CASSLRSTGTAPLPFEKLFF

J: TRBJ2-1
length: 15
D: TRBD1
V: TRBV5-6
size: few
DNA: TGTGCCAGCAGCTATTCCGGGACAGGGAACAATGAGCAGTTCTTC
CDR3: CASSYSGTGNNEQFF

J: TRBJ1-1
length: 12
D: .
V: TRBV12-3/TRBV12-4
size: .
DNA: TGTGCCACAAGGCCCCCCTCTGCTGAAGCTTTCTTT
CDR3: CATRPPSAEAFF

J: TRBJ1-2
length: 14
D: .
V: TRBV4-1
size: .
DNA: TGCGCCAGCAGCCCGGGCTACGCTAACTATGGCTACACCTTC
CDR3: CASSPGYANYGYTF

J: TRBJ1-1
length: 15
D: .
V: TRBV27
size: .
DNA: TGTGCCAGCAGTTTATGGCCGGGGAGGGGTACTGAAGCTTTCTTT
CDR3: CASSLWPGRGTEAFF

J: TRBJ2-5
length: 12
D: .
V: TRBV12-3/TRBV12-4
size: .
DNA: TGTGCCAGCAGCCGGTCGTCAGAGACCCAGTACTTC
CDR3: CASSRSSETQYF

J: TRBJ2-1
length: 16
D: TRBD2
V: TRBV5-1
size: .
DNA: TGCGCCAGCAGCTTGAGGGGACTAGCGGCCTACAATAAGCAGTTCTTC
CDR3: CASSLRGLAAYNKQFF

J: TRBJ1-6
length: 15
D: .
V: TRBV7-3
size: .
DNA: TGTGCCAGCAGCTTAACGCAGGGACCCAATTCACCCCTCCACTTT
CDR3: CASSLTQGPNSPLHF

J: TRBJ2-6
length: 16
D: .
V: TRBV28
size: .
DNA: TGTGCCAGCAGTCCGTCCGGAGGGACTGGGGCCAACGTCCTGACTTTC
CDR3: CASSPSGGTGANVLTF

J: TRBJ2-7
length: 13
D: .
V: TRBV12-3/TRBV12-4
size: .
DNA: TGTGCCAGCAGTTTCACAGGGCCCCACGAGCAGTACTTC
CDR3: CASSFTGPHEQYF

J: TRBJ1-2
length: 13
D: TRBD1
V: TRBV7-9
size: .
DNA: TGTGCCACCCATGGAAGGACAGGGCCCGGCTACACCTTC
CDR3: CATHGRTGPGYTF

J: TRBJ2-5
length: 15
D: TRBD2
V: TRBV20-1
size: .
DNA: TGCAGTGCTAGATCGAGGACTAGCGGGAGGAATGAGCAGTACTTC
CDR3: CSARSRTSGRNEQYF